These 19 T cell receptor beta chains were all obtained from the same sample, sequenced in a study of low-dose radiotherapy and immunotherapy resistance in tumors. Priming of first-strand cDNA relied on TRAV- and TRBV-specific primers (covering alpha and beta chains). Both a constant-region primer and a V-primer adapter served to amplify TCRs across roughly 20 PCR cycles. TCRdb called the reads again in MiXCR, with one record for every CDR3 protein. The sample contains under 95,000 distinct CDR3 sequences, around 17% of which appear only once. Time point denoted: after trial treatment. Treatment indicated: LDRT plus nivolumab, ipilimumab, low-dose cyclophosphamide and aspirin (RACIN trial). Sample: PBMCs, taken after low-dose radiotherapy plus immunotherapy. The receptors come from a male donor with prostate cancer.

In its sample, this clonotype was seen many times. The rearrangement uses TRBV10-2 and TRBJ2-7; 9 positions match TRBD2. This CDR3 comprises 12 residues. Trimming removed 6 bases from V and 6 bases from J; junction bases left unmatched: 3. From germline, CDR1 is WSHSY and CDR2 SAAADI. CDR3 region: CASSSTSGEQYF. The CDR3 coding sequence is TGCGCCAGCAGCTCGACTAGCGGCGAGCAGTACTTC.

The V gene is TRBV7-2, the J gene TRBJ2-7; D remains unclear. CDR1 is SGHTA, CDR2 FQGNSA, per germline. The length of the CDR3 is 14 residues. Trimming took off 2 bases at V and 0 bases at J, with 8 bases between the two ends. The CDR3 loop is CASSLTYNSYEQYF. The CDR3 DNA reads as TGTGCCAGCAGCTTAACCTACAACTCCTACGAGCAGTACTTC.

Details on this clonotype: This likely came from a read error, as a far larger clone is one base away. This chain links TRBV2 with TRBJ2-4, with 13 bases that match TRBD2. V dropped 4 bases and J dropped 13; count of bases not matched to a gene: 10. Germline loops: CDR1 SNHLY, CDR2 FYNNEI. This CDR3 comprises 15 residues. CDR3 sequence: CASSGRLAGGYEQYF. DNA of the CDR3: TGTGCCAGCAGTGGACGACTAGCGGGGGGCTATGAGCAGTACTTC.

This clonotype occurred many times. The rearrangement links TRBV7-9 to TRBJ2-5, with D possibly matching TRBD2 (5 bases). This CDR3 region has 12 residues. Trimming left V 5 bases short and J 13 bases short, with 17 bases between. Germline V gives CDR1 SEHNR, CDR2 FQNEAQ (reference sequence). The chain's CDR3 is CASSQSRTDSYF. The CDR3 DNA follows: TGTGCCAGCAGCCAGTCCCGGACTGATTCGTACTTC.

The CDR3 DNA is TGTGCCAGCAGCCTCCAGTGGCGCTCGCTCAATGAGCAGTTCTTC. Protein product: CASSLQWRSLNEQFF. V usage is TRBV5-5 and J usage is TRBJ2-1; D unresolved. The CDR3 extends over 15 amino acids. With 4 bases removed from V and 6 bases from J, the gap between germline ends came to 17 bases. From germline, CDR1 is SGHKS and CDR2 YYEKEE (reference sequence).

The chain has TRBV9 and TRBJ2-2; 7 positions match TRBD2. Germline values: CDR1 SGDLS, CDR2 YYNGEE. This CDR3 has 15 residues. The V and J ends lost 7 bases and 4 bases, in that order; junction bases with no gene match: 10. This CDR3 reads CASGMGGGSTGELFF. In DNA form, the CDR3 reads TGTGCCAGCGGAATGGGGGGAGGGAGCACCGGGGAGCTGTTTTTT.

The rearrangement links TRBV28 to TRBJ2-5; 8 bases are a match to TRBD2. The V and J ends lost 7 bases and 1 base, in that order; junction bases with no gene match: 5. The CDR3 runs to 14 residues. Germline V CDR1 and CDR2: MDHEN, SYDVKM. Here the CDR3 DNA reads TGTGCCAGCATAACTAGCGGAACCCAAGAGACCCAGTACTTC. Translated, it gives CASITSGTQETQYF.

This clonotype was seen only a few times. The chain carries TRBV19 and TRBJ1-5; D might be TRBD1 (5 bases). The germline gives CDR1 LNHDA, CDR2 SQIVND (reference sequence). The CDR3 contains 15 residues. The V gene lost 10 bases and the J gene lost 3 bases, with 19 bases spanning the gap. The CDR3 bases are TGTGCCACCAAACGTCGGGGCCGAGACAATCAGCCCCAGCATTTT. Its translation: CATKRRGRDNQPQHF.

Notes on this clonotype: The conserved closing phenylalanine or tryptophan is absent in this CDR3, likely reflecting a read error. Written as DNA, the CDR3 is TGTGCCAGCAGCTTGGTGGGGCAGAAGGATACGCAGTATTCT. Protein product: CASSLVGQKDTQYS. J is TRBJ2-3 and V is TRBV28; a possible D gene is TRBD1 (5 bases). CDR1 is MDHEN, CDR2 SYDVKM, per germline. The ends were cut back, 6 bases at V and 6 bases at J, with 16 bases in the middle. The length of the CDR3 is 14 residues.

The table lists this clonotype with many counts. The chain has TRBV2 and TRBJ2-7; TRBD1 aligns across 8 bases. The V gene's germline CDR1 is SNHLY and CDR2 FYNNEI. The CDR3 is 13 residues long. V lost 4 bases and J lost 7; bases outside the gene matches: 6. The CDR3 DNA sequence: TGTGCCAGCAGTGTGCAGGGGGCGAGTGAGCAGTACTTC. Amino acids: CASSVQGASEQYF.

The CDR3 region has the DNA TGTGCCAGCTCTCCTGGCCAGGCAACCTACAATGAGCAGTTCTTC. Its translation is CASSPGQATYNEQFF. J is TRBJ2-1 and V is TRBV6-8, with D uncertain. The CDR3 sequence is 15 residues long. Trimming removed 8 bases at V and 2 bases at J, with 16 bases between. Germline V CDR1 and CDR2: MNHGY, SAAAGT.

The chain has TRBV15 and TRBJ2-2; 7 nucleotides line up with TRBD2. CDR1 and CDR2 from the germline V gene are LNHNV and YYDKDF (reference sequence). This CDR3 comprises 18 residues. Unmatched junction bases numbered 12, after V lost 5 bases and J lost 0 bases. CDR3 region: CATSGTMGGTANTGELFF. In DNA, the CDR3 is TGTGCCACCAGCGGTACAATGGGGGGGACGGCGAACACCGGGGAGCTGTTTTTT.

This clonotype was seen a handful of times. The rearrangement joins TRBV3-1 to TRBJ2-7; 9 nucleotides align to TRBD1. V gave up 5 bases and J gave up 11 bases; unmatched junction bases: 4. The CDR3 covers 11 residues. Germline CDR1 and CDR2: LGHDT and YNNKEL (reference sequence). The CDR3 DNA is TGTGCCAGCAGCTCCCGGGACAGGGAGTACTTC. It yields the protein CASSSRDREYF.

This clonotype showed up many times. V and J are TRBV7-2 and TRBJ2-1; 11 bases match TRBD2. The CDR3 is made up of 17 amino acids. Germline values: CDR1 SGHTA, CDR2 FQGNSA. J gave up 9 bases and V 5 bases, and 15 bases lay outside the gene matches. Here the CDR3 DNA reads TGTGCCAGCAGCCCCACTGGGGCTAGCGGGAGGCTCGGTGAGCAGTTCTTC. Amino acid sequence: CASSPTGASGRLGEQFF.

Ten or more counts support this clonotype. CDR3 in amino acids: CASSLTGPNEKLFF. The CDR3 nucleotides are TGTGCCAGCAGTTTAACAGGGCCTAATGAAAAACTGTTTTTT. This chain links TRBV12-3 or TRBV12-4 with TRBJ1-4; the D gene is possibly TRBD1 (6 bases). Trimming cost V 2 bases and J 3 bases, with 7 bases left between them. The CDR3 extends over 14 amino acids.

This clonotype was detected many times. This CDR3 is CASSSVGGYGYTF. CDR3 in DNA: TGTGCCAGTAGTTCGGTGGGCGGCTATGGCTACACCTTC. The V and J genes are TRBV19 and TRBJ1-2; no clear D. Germline V gene lookup returns CDR1 LNHDA and CDR2 SQIVND (reference sequence). Deletions cut 5 bases from V and 4 bases from J, with 11 bases between. This CDR3 has 13 residues.

This clonotype was counted at least ten times. This chain joins TRBV29-1 and TRBJ2-3, with unresolved D. Trimming stripped 7 bases from V and 3 bases from J, with 14 bases between. This CDR3 is built from 13 residues. Germline V gene data show CDR1 as SQVTM and CDR2 as ANQGSEA. The CDR3 DNA reads TGCAGCGCCCGGCGTCAGCAAACAGATACGCAGTATTTT. Its protein is CSARRQQTDTQYF.

A few counts support this clonotype. This chain links TRBV20-1 with TRBJ1-5; 7 nucleotides match TRBD1. This CDR3 is built from 17 residues. The germline V gene has CDR1 DFQATT and CDR2 SNEGSKA (reference sequence). V gave up 7 bases and J gave up 0 bases; unmatched junction bases: 15. CDR3 protein: CSVVSARGAYSNQPQHF. The CDR3, as DNA: TGCAGTGTCGTTAGTGCCAGGGGGGCCTATAGCAATCAGCCCCAGCATTTT.

This clonotype was seen at least ten times. The rearrangement uses TRBV30 and TRBJ2-1; 7 nucleotides agree with TRBD1. CDR1 GTSNPN and CDR2 SVGIG come from the germline V gene (reference sequence). The V segment lost 3 bases and the J segment 0 bases; nucleotides outside the gene matches: 5. This CDR3 contains 15 residues. The CDR3 sequence is CAWSKGAPSYNEQFF. CDR3 in DNA: TGTGCCTGGAGCAAGGGGGCTCCCTCCTACAATGAGCAGTTCTTC.